These 6 T cell receptor beta chains share one sample of origin, sequenced in a study of cytomegalovirus exposure and HLA in healthy donors. The PCR contained 60 Vbeta and 13 Jbeta primers. Measured with immunoSEQ multiplex PCR; TCRdb has only the in-frame clones, and not every one. The sample includes 140,000 to 150,000 clones, roughly 84% of them seen just once. The sequenced material came from PBMCs. Receptor source: a boy between 2 and 10 years old in good health and CMV-seronegative.

V gene TRBV25-1 combines with J gene TRBJ2-7, with D perhaps matching TRBD2 (6 bases). This CDR3 spans 16 amino acids. The germline V gene encodes CDR1 MGHDK and CDR2 SYGVNS. Trimming shortened V by 2 bases and J by 0 bases, and 14 bases separated the two germline ends. The CDR3 coding sequence is TGTGCCAGCAGTGAAGGGAGGCGGGAAACCTCCTACGAGCAGTACTTC. Translation: CASSEGRRETSYEQYF.

V usage is TRBV6-1 and J usage is TRBJ2-5; TRBD2 might be the D (6 bases). This CDR3 has 16 residues. Between the trimmed V and J ends, which lost 4 bases and 11 bases, there was a span of 26 bases. In germline, CDR1 is MNHNS, CDR2 SASEGT. DNA for the CDR3: TGTGCCAGCAGTGCTTATAGCCGGGAGCCCCCTACGGTGCAGTACTTC. It specifies CASSAYSREPPTVQYF.

The chain employs TRBV5-1 and TRBJ2-1; 7 positions agree with TRBD2. The CDR3 covers 19 residues. CDR1 is SGHRS and CDR2 is YFSETQ in the germline V gene. With 1 base clipped from V and 4 bases from J, the junction kept 17 bases outside the gene matches. The CDR3 DNA sequence: TGCGCCAGCAGCTTGCGGGTTCATCGCCCTAGCGGCCTTTACAATGAGCAGTTCTTC. As protein: CASSLRVHRPSGLYNEQFF.

V usage is TRBV10-3 and J usage is TRBJ2-7, with 7 nucleotides matching TRBD1. V shed 10 bases, J shed 5 bases, and the junction held 2 bases outside the gene matches. This CDR3 is built from 10 residues. Per germline, CDR1 ENHRY and CDR2 SYGVKD. In DNA, the CDR3 is TGTGCCACAGGACAGGACGAGCAGTACTTC. Translation: CATGQDEQYF.

This chain uses TRBV27 with TRBJ1-2; D may be TRBD1 (5 bases). The germline V and J ends were trimmed by 3 bases and 6 bases, with 11 bases remaining between them. The CDR3 length is 13 residues. CDR1 MNHEY and CDR2 SMNVEV come from the germline V gene (reference sequence). CDR3 loop: CASSFEGTHGYTF. The CDR3 coding sequence is TGTGCCAGCAGTTTTGAGGGGACTCATGGCTACACCTTC.

The CDR3 loop reads CASSYYRVPEAFF. DNA for the CDR3: TGTGCCAGCAGCTATTACAGGGTTCCTGAAGCTTTCTTT. The chain employs TRBV7-2 and TRBJ1-1; a possible D gene is TRBD1 (6 bases). CDR1 and CDR2 (germline): SGHTA, FQGNSA. Trimming pared 4 bases from V and 6 bases from J, leaving 12 bases between. The CDR3 consists of 13 residues.